The clone carrying this T cell receptor (beta chain) has only a few counts. TCR beta CDR3 regions were amplified from RNA transcripts. TCR CDR3 regions were first amplified by RT-PCR with HTBI primers. TCRdb reprocessed the multiplex PCR reads with MiXCR, giving one entry per CDR3 protein. Here the sample spans about 360,000 distinct CDR3 sequences, around 25% being singletons. The source of the sample is a study of T cells in Graves' hyperthyroidism and ophthalmopathy. Looking at the study overall: Blood from the periphery was taken at initial diagnosis, before any treatment.

Exclusion of a patient resulted from uncontrolled infection, other autoimmune disease, pregnancy or lactation. Fresh peripheral blood, 10 ml, yielded the PBMCs. Germline CDR1 SQVTM, CDR2 ANQGSEA. The CDR3 is 14 residues long. V trimming: 5 bases; J trimming: 5 bases; junction bases outside the gene matches: 9. The source material was blood. This receptor was taken from a man aged 50-60 years with Graves' hyperthyroidism. The chain couples TRBV29-1 to TRBJ1-1, with 9 bases matching TRBD1. The CDR3 here is CSVLGQGPLTEAFF. Written as DNA, the CDR3 is TGCAGCGTTCTTGGACAGGGGCCTTTGACTGAAGCTTTCTTT.